This TCR beta chain is from a study of T-cell reconstitution after alpha-beta-depleted transplantation in children. Construction of the TCRbeta library involved unique molecular identifiers. Via MiXCR, TCRdb re-called the PCR reads, giving one row per CDR3 protein. This sample has hundreds of thousands of distinct CDR3 sequences, with about 30% found just once. V was pared by 0 bases and J by 8 bases, with 11 bases between. Germline CDR1 and CDR2: SGHDT and YYEEEE. The CDR3 sequence is 14 residues long. The sample here was PBMCs from the stem cell graft donor, taken from the stem cell graft. V is TRBV5-6 and J is TRBJ2-2, with D unresolved. The source of this sequence is a human donor who donated a stem cell graft to a child with aplastic anemia. The CDR3 protein is CASSLVSLGGELFF. CDR3 bases: TGTGCCAGCAGCTTGGTGTCCCTTGGAGGGGAGCTGTTTTTT.